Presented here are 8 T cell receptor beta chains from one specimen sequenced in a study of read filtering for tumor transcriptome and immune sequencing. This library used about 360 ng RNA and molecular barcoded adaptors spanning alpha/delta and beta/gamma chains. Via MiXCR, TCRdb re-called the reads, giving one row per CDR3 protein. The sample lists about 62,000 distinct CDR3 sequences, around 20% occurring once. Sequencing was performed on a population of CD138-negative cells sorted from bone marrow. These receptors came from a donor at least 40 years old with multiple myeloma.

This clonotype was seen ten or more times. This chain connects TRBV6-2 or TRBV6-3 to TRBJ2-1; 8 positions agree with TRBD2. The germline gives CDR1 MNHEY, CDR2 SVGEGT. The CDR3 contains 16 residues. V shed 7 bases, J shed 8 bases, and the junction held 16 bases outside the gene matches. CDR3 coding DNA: TGTGCCAGCACCGACAACCTTTTTGCGGGAGGCGATGAGCAGTTCTTC. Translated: CASTDNLFAGGDEQFF.

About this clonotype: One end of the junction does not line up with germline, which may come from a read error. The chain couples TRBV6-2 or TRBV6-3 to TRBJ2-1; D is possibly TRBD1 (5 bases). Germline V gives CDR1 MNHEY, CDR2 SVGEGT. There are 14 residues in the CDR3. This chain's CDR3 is CASTDFPKDSEQLF. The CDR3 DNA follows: TGTGCCAGCACCGATTTCCCAAAAGACAGTGAGCAGCTCTTC.

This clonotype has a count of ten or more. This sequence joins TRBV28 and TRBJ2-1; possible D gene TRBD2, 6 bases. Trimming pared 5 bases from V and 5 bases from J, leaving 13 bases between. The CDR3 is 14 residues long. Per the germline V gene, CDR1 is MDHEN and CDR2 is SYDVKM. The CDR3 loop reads CASSGGPVNNEQFF. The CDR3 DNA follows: TGTGCCAGCAGTGGAGGGCCCGTAAACAATGAGCAGTTCTTC.

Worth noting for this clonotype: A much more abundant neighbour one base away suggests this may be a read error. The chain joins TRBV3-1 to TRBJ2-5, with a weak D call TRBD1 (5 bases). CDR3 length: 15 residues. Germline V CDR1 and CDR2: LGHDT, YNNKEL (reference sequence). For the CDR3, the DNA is TGTGCCGGCAGCCCACGACAGACGTACCAAGAGACCCAGTACTTC. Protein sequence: CAGSPRQTYQETQYF.

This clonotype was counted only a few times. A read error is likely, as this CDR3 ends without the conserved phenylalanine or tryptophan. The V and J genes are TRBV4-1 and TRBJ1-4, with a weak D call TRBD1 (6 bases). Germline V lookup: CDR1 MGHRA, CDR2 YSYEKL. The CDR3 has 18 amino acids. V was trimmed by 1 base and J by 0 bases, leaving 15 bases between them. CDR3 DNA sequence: TGCGCCAGCAGCCAAGGGTGGCAGGGGAGTTCAACTAATGAAAAACTGTTTTCT. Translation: CASSQGWQGSSTNEKLFS.

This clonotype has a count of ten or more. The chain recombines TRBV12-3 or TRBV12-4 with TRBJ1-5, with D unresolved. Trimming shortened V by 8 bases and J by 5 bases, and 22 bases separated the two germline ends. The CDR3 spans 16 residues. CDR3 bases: TGTGCCAGCCTTAAAGCGGAAGGGTTTAGTCATCAGCCCCAGCATTTT. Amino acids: CASLKAEGFSHQPQHF.

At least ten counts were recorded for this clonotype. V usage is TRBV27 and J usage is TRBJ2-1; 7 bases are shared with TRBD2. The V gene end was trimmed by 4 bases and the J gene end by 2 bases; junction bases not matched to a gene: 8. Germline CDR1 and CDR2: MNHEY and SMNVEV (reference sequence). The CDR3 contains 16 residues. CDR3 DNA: TGTGCCAGCAGTTGGTTCGCGGGAGCCACCTACAATGAGCAGTTCTTC. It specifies CASSWFAGATYNEQFF.

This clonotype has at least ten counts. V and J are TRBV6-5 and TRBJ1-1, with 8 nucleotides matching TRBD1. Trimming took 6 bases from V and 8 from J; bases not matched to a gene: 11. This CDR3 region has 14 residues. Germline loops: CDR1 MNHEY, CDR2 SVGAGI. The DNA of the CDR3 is TGTGCCAGCAGCTTCCTAGGGACAGGTTTCGAAGCTTTCTTT. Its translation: CASSFLGTGFEAFF.